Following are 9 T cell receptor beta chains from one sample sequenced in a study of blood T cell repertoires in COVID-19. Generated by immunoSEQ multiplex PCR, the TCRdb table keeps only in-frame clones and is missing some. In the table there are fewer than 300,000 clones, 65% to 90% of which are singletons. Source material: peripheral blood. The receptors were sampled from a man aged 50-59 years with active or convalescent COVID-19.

The CDR3 sequence is CASGTGGRRSSTSGTYNEQFF. The DNA of the CDR3 is TGCGCCAGCGGAACGGGGGGGCGCCGGTCCTCGACTAGCGGGACATACAATGAGCAGTTCTTC. The chain uses TRBV10-2 and TRBJ2-1; 11 nucleotides match TRBD2. Germline V gives CDR1 WSHSY, CDR2 SAAADI. V lost 8 bases to trimming and J lost 4 bases; unmatched junction nucleotides: 25. The CDR3 is made up of 21 amino acids.

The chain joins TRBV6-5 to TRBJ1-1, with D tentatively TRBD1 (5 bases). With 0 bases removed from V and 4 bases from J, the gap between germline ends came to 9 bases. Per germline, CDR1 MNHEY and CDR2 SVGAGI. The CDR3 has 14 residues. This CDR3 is CASSYSAGTTEAFF. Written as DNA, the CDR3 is TGTGCCAGCAGTTACTCGGCGGGGACCACTGAAGCTTTCTTT.

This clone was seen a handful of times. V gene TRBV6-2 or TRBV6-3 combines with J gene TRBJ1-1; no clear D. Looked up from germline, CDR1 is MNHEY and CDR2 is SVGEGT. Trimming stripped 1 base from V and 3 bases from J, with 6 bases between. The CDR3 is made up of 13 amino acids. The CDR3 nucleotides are TGTGCCAGCAGTTACTTCTCTGACACTGAAGCTTTCTTT. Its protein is CASSYFSDTEAFF.

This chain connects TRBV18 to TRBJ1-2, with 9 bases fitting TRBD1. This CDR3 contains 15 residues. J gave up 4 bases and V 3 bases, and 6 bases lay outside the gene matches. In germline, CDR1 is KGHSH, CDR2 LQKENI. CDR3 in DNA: TGTGCCAGCTCACCGGGGACAGGGTCTGGCTATGGCTACACCTTC. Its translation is CASSPGTGSGYGYTF.

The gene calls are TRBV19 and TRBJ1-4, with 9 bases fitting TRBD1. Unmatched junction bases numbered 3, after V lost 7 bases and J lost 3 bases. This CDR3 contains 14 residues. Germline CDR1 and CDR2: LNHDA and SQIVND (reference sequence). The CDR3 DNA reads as TGTGCCAGTACCAGGACAGGGGCTAATGAAAAACTGTTTTTT. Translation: CASTRTGANEKLFF.

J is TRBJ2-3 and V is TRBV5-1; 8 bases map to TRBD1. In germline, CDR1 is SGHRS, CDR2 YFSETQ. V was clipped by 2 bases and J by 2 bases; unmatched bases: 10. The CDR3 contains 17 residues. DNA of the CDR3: TGCGCCAGCAGCTTTGGGGACCGGGACAGGCTCACAGATACGCAGTATTTT. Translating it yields CASSFGDRDRLTDTQYF. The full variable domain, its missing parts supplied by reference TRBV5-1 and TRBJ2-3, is KAGVTQTPRYLIKTRGQQVTLSCSPISGHRSVSWYQQTPGQGLQFLFEYFSETQRNKGNFPGRFSGRQFSNSRSEMNVSTLELGDSALYLCASSFGDRDRLTDTQYFGPGTRLTVL.

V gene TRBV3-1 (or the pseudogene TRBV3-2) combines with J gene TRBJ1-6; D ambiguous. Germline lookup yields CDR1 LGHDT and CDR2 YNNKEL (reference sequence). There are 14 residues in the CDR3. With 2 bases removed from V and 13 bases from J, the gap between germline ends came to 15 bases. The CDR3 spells CASSQSTGETPLHF. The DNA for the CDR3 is TGTGCCAGCAGCCAAAGCACCGGGGAGACTCCCCTCCACTTT.

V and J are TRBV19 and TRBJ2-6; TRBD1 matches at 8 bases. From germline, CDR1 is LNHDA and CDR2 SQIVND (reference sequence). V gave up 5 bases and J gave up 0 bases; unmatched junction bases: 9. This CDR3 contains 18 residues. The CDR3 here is CASSAWDRKSSGANVLTF. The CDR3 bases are TGTGCCAGTAGTGCATGGGACAGGAAAAGCTCTGGGGCCAACGTCCTGACTTTC.

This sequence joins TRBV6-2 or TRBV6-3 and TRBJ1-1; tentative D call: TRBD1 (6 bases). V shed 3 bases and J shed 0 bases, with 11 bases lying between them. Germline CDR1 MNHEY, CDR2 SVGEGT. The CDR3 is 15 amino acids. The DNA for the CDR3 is TGTGCCAGCAGTTATGACAGGCCCTTGAACACTGAAGCTTTCTTT. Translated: CASSYDRPLNTEAFF.